The present TCR beta chain was sequenced within a study of T cells and copy number aberrations in small-cell lung cancer (dated by TCRdb to the early 2020s). With regard to the full study: TCR repertoire sequencing was paired with whole-exome sequencing of the same tumor regions to relate T cell metrics to mutations and copy number aberrations. Tumor TCR data were available for 17 to 20 patients, and TCR data from both tumor and normal tissue were available for more than 11 patients. What the authors observed across the whole study: Tumor T-cell density, richness and clonality were negatively correlated with higher copy number aberration burden. Tumors had lower T-cell density, richness and clonality than adjacent lung tissue, but the difference in density was not significant. The TCR repertoire varied greatly across regions, with roughly 79.9-98% of clones confined to one region, an overlap lower than in localized NSCLC. All specimens were formalin-fixed paraffin-embedded tissue, which is known to introduce sequencing artifacts. A small sample size, resulting from surgical resection being uncommon in small-cell lung cancer, limited the study, and the findings need validation.

The germline V gene gives CDR1 as SQVTM and CDR2 as ANQGSEA. A distance of 8 bases separates the germline ends of V and J, which lose 4 bases and 2 bases respectively. The CDR3, cysteine through phenylalanine, is 12 amino acids long. Of all the DNA, just the CDR3 is kept, 36 bases in frame from base 1. Donors were patients with limited-stage small-cell lung cancer who underwent surgical resection in Hangzhou, China, between about 2008 and 2020. All donors had upfront surgery without preoperative chemotherapy or radiotherapy, and none received immunotherapy before or after surgery. Each of the 15 to 20 patients in the sequenced cohort was a smoker or a heavy second-hand smoker. Three regions were collected from each tumor FFPE block by a grid approach so that spatial heterogeneity of the primary tumors was represented. To enrich for malignant cells, tumor regions underwent macrodissection, and selection was restricted to regions expected to yield at least 150 ng DNA. To characterize heterogeneity of the T cell repertoire, the study applied multi-region TCR-beta sequencing to resected limited-stage small-cell lung cancers and to tumor-adjacent lung tissue. The AllPrep DNA/RNA FFPE Kit (Qiagen) was used to extract genomic DNA from the FFPE tissue.

TCR-beta CDR3 regions were amplified from genomic DNA with the immunoSEQ hsTCRB Kit using multiplexed V- and J-gene primers. Unique DNA barcodes were added in a second PCR, and the samples were pooled together with one negative control and one positive control. Pooled TCR-beta libraries were sequenced on an Illumina MiSeq with a 150-cycle paired-end protocol. Per the authors' processing: Adaptive Biotechnologies processed the raw sequencing data into a report containing normalized, annotated TCR-beta repertoires. T-cell density was calculated by normalizing TCR-beta templates to usable DNA, with usable DNA estimated through amplification of housekeeping genes. Richness was the count of unique rearrangements, and clonality was defined as 1 minus Pielou's evenness. Intratumor TCR heterogeneity between regions was quantified with the Jaccard index, the Morisita overlap index, and the proportion of shared top-20 clonotypes. The clones in this table, taken by TCRdb from immuneACCESS, are in-frame only. Not every clone is retained; where verified, under half of the shortfall comes from an unresolved V gene, and the cause of the rest is unknown. That table furnishes V, J and clone size, whereas the DNA furnished D and trimming. Within this sample are about 500 clones, with more than 80% of them counted one time only. About 7.2% of the sample lies in the top ten.

With regard to this clone: The antigen this receptor binds is unknown. Per-nucleotide qualities are absent, and no much larger clonotype sits a single base away.

The clonotype comes from a man in his 60s with small cell lung cancer. Material for sequencing was tumor tissue. The V and J genes are TRBV29-1 and TRBJ1-1, with the D gene not confidently named. The CDR3 loop reads CSVVLRNTEAFF. The DNA sequence is TGCAGCGTTGTTCTCCGAAACACTGAAGCTTTCTTT.